Presented here are 29 T cell receptor beta chains from one specimen sequenced in a study of blood T cell repertoires in COVID-19. Profiled with immunoSEQ multiplex PCR; TCRdb holds only in-frame clones, not every one. The sample lists some 260,000 clones, approximately 79% occurring once. The sequencing sample was made of peripheral blood. These receptors originate from a woman in her thirties or forties with active or convalescent COVID-19.

The genes are TRBV29-1 and TRBJ1-1; the D is unclear. The length of the CDR3 is 13 residues. CDR1 SQVTM and CDR2 ANQGSEA come from the germline V gene. Trimming shortened V by 6 bases and J by 0 bases, and 11 bases separated the two germline ends. CDR3 DNA: TGCAGCGTAGCAGGTTGGATGAACACTGAAGCTTTCTTT. Amino acid sequence: CSVAGWMNTEAFF.

The gene calls are TRBV28 and TRBJ2-3; the D is unclear. With 6 bases removed from V and 4 bases from J, the gap between germline ends came to 17 bases. There are 15 residues in the CDR3. The V gene's germline CDR1 is MDHEN and CDR2 SYDVKM. The CDR3 DNA follows: TGTGCCAGCAGCGGAAGGCCTAGTTTTTCAGATACGCAGTATTTT. Encoded protein: CASSGRPSFSDTQYF. Full variable domain (rest looked up from reference TRBV28 and TRBJ2-3): DVKVTQSSRYLVKRTGEKVFLECVQDMDHENMFWYRQDPGLGLRLIYFSYDVKMKEKGDIPEGYSVSREKKERFSLILESASTNQTSMYLCASSGRPSFSDTQYFGPGTRLTVL.

The chain has TRBV6-6 and TRBJ2-3, with TRBD1 matching over 9 bases. Germline V CDR1 and CDR2: MNHNY, SVGAGI (reference sequence). V dropped 4 bases and J dropped 3; count of bases not matched to a gene: 8. The CDR3 spans 16 residues. DNA for the CDR3: TGTGCCAGCAGTTGGGGGACAGGGCGGTGGACAGATACGCAGTATTTT. This sequence encodes CASSWGTGRWTDTQYF.

This rearrangement joins TRBV5-6 to TRBJ1-5; a weak D match, TRBD1 (6 bases). The V gene's germline CDR1 is SGHDT and CDR2 YYEEEE. V was cut by 2 bases and J by 5 bases, with 8 bases left in between. The CDR3 runs 13 residues. CDR3 sequence reads: CASSLGTHQPQHF. CDR3 in DNA: TGTGCCAGCAGCTTAGGGACACATCAGCCCCAGCATTTT.

The sample holds one count of this clone. This rearrangement joins TRBV24-1 to TRBJ1-5; possible D gene TRBD1, 6 bases. The CDR3 length is 14 residues. Per germline, CDR1 KGHDR and CDR2 SFDVKD. The germline V and J ends were trimmed by 5 bases and 1 base, with 8 bases remaining between them. CDR3 nucleotides: TGTGCCACCAGTGTGGGGGCCAGCAATCAGCCCCAGCATTTT. It yields the protein CATSVGASNQPQHF.

The chain joins TRBV5-1 to TRBJ1-2, with D perhaps matching TRBD1 (6 bases). The CDR3 sequence is 15 residues long. The germline V gene encodes CDR1 SGHRS and CDR2 YFSETQ. Trimming took 5 bases from V and 0 from J, leaving 14 bases between them. The CDR3 reads CASRLDGGSNYGYTF. CDR3 coding DNA: TGCGCCAGCAGACTGGATGGGGGCTCTAACTATGGCTACACCTTC.

A single count supports this clone. The chain combines TRBV6-1 with TRBJ2-1; D is possibly TRBD2 (7 bases). The V gene's germline CDR1 is MNHNS and CDR2 SASEGT. Trimming pared 0 bases from V and 1 base from J, leaving 13 bases between. CDR3 length: 17 amino acids. The CDR3 bases are TGTGCCAGCAGTGAAGCAGGCGGGGGCCTTTCCTACAATGAGCAGTTCTTC. It specifies CASSEAGGGLSYNEQFF.

V and J are TRBV30 and TRBJ1-4; D gene uncertain. The germline V and J ends were trimmed by 2 bases and 8 bases, with 12 bases remaining between them. CDR1 and CDR2 (germline): GTSNPN, SVGIG (reference sequence). CDR3 length equals 13 residues. The CDR3 protein is CAWSSRGREKLFF. CDR3 DNA: TGTGCCTGGAGTTCCCGCGGTCGGGAAAAACTGTTTTTT.

The chain carries TRBV3-1 (or the pseudogene TRBV3-2) and TRBJ2-3, with D possibly matching TRBD2 (6 bases). With 1 base removed from V and 0 bases from J, the gap between germline ends came to 14 bases. The CDR3 contains 17 residues. Germline CDR1 is LGHDT and CDR2 is YNNKEL (reference sequence). CDR3 DNA: TGTGCCAGCAGCCAAGTTAGTCTAGCGAGTAGCACAGATACGCAGTATTTT. Translation: CASSQVSLASSTDTQYF.

This rearrangement joins TRBV5-1 to TRBJ2-1; TRBD1 might be the D (6 bases). V gave up 2 bases and J gave up 8 bases, with 8 bases separating them. CDR1 SGHRS and CDR2 YFSETQ come from the germline V gene. The length of the CDR3 is 12 residues. CDR3 amino acids: CASSLQGHEQFF. The CDR3 DNA sequence: TGCGCCAGCAGCTTACAGGGCCATGAGCAGTTCTTC.

This sequence joins TRBV4-1 and TRBJ2-1; 7 positions match TRBD2. The CDR3 covers 14 residues. V dropped 2 bases and J dropped 5; count of bases not matched to a gene: 3. Looked up from germline, CDR1 is MGHRA and CDR2 is YSYEKL. The CDR3 spells CASSQLSGDNEQFF. The CDR3 coding sequence is TGCGCCAGCAGCCAACTAAGCGGGGACAATGAGCAGTTCTTC.

This clone has more than one count but fewer than ten. V and J are TRBV28 and TRBJ1-6; no firm D call. CDR1 and CDR2 from the germline V gene are MDHEN and SYDVKM. The CDR3 loop spans 14 amino acids. V dropped 7 bases and J dropped 8 bases, with 15 bases sitting between them. Here the CDR3 reads CASIGGVGDSPLHF. The DNA of the CDR3 is TGTGCCAGCATCGGCGGGGTGGGTGATTCACCCCTCCACTTT.

The chain employs TRBV2 and TRBJ2-1, with D unclear. CDR1 SNHLY and CDR2 FYNNEI come from the germline V gene. This CDR3 has 13 residues. Between the trimmed V and J ends, which lost 6 bases and 7 bases, there was a span of 13 bases. The CDR3 sequence is CASRALGTNEQFF. In DNA form, the CDR3 reads TGTGCCAGCAGAGCCCTCGGTACGAATGAGCAGTTCTTC.

V usage is TRBV3-1 (or the pseudogene TRBV3-2) and J usage is TRBJ2-7; D perhaps matches TRBD2 (6 bases). The CDR3 is 13 residues long. Trimming took off 4 bases at V and 3 bases at J, with 10 bases between the two ends. Germline CDR1 and CDR2: LGHDT and YNNKEL (reference sequence). CDR3 DNA sequence: TGTGCCAGCAGCCCCCCGGGGGTCTACGAGCAGTACTTC. The encoded protein is CASSPPGVYEQYF.

The chain uses TRBV5-6 and TRBJ2-2; 7 bases are a match to TRBD2. This CDR3 contains 13 residues. Trimming removed 4 bases from V and 7 bases from J; junction bases left unmatched: 4. CDR1 is SGHDT and CDR2 is YYEEEE in the germline V gene. The CDR3 reads CASSPTSYGELFF. For the CDR3, the DNA is TGTGCCAGCAGCCCGACTAGCTACGGGGAGCTGTTTTTT.

The chain carries TRBV30 and TRBJ1-2; no reliable D call. The CDR3 length is 14 residues. Trimming cost V 3 bases and J 8 bases, with 19 bases left between them. Germline assignment: CDR1 GTSNPN and CDR2 SVGIG (reference sequence). The CDR3 spells CAWSQHAGSQGYTF. DNA for the CDR3: TGTGCCTGGAGCCAACACGCCGGGAGTCAGGGCTACACCTTC.

CDR3 sequence (DNA): TGTGCCAGCAGTCCTCCTGGGCCTCCTAATGAAAAACTGTTTTTT. Residues: CASSPPGPPNEKLFF. This chain links TRBV9 with TRBJ1-4; D gene ambiguous. The CDR3 spans 15 residues. Germline assignment: CDR1 SGDLS and CDR2 YYNGEE. V lost 5 bases and J 3 bases, leaving 14 bases between the germline ends.

This chain links TRBV11-2 with TRBJ1-6, with D possibly matching TRBD1 (6 bases). This CDR3 is 15 amino acids long. Trimming took 5 bases from V and 4 from J, leaving 12 bases between them. CDR1 and CDR2 (germline): SGHAT, FQNNGV. As DNA, the CDR3 is TGTGCCAGCAGCGCCGGACAGATTTATAATTCACCCCTCCACTTT. Encoded protein: CASSAGQIYNSPLHF.

The chain employs TRBV10-1 and TRBJ1-1, with 8 positions matching TRBD1. This CDR3 is built from 18 residues. Trimming removed 8 bases from V and 0 bases from J; junction bases left unmatched: 17. Germline V gives CDR1 WNHNN, CDR2 SYGVQD (reference sequence). The CDR3 bases are TGCGCCAGCGTTTCTAGTCAACAGGGGGTTGACATGAACACTGAAGCTTTCTTT. Translated, it gives CASVSSQQGVDMNTEAFF.

The rearrangement joins TRBV28 to TRBJ2-5; D possibly corresponds to TRBD2 (7 bases). With 3 bases removed from V and 5 bases from J, the gap between germline ends came to 19 bases. The CDR3 length is 16 residues. Germline V gives CDR1 MDHEN, CDR2 SYDVKM. The CDR3 protein is CASSFRVRGGLETQYF. The CDR3 DNA is TGTGCCAGCAGTTTTCGCGTGAGGGGGGGCCTTGAGACCCAGTACTTC.

The chain joins TRBV30 to TRBJ1-4; possibly TRBD1 for D (5 bases). The CDR3 has 13 amino acids. The V and J ends lost 6 bases and 0 bases respectively, with 8 bases between them. Germline assignment: CDR1 GTSNPN and CDR2 SVGIG (reference sequence). The CDR3 sequence: CACRQTTNEKLFF. In DNA form, the CDR3 reads TGTGCCTGCCGACAGACAACTAATGAAAAACTGTTTTTT.

This chain connects TRBV7-9 to TRBJ1-5; TRBD1 matches 7 bases. Germline CDR1 is SEHNR and CDR2 is FQNEAQ (reference sequence). The CDR3 covers 16 residues. Germline trimming cut 0 bases from V and 2 bases from J; bases unmatched to any gene: 4. The DNA of the CDR3 is TGTGCCAGCAGCTTAGCAGGGGGCGGGCGCAATCAGCCCCAGCATTTT. This sequence encodes CASSLAGGGRNQPQHF.

The rearrangement uses TRBV19 and TRBJ2-7; TRBD2 matches 8 bases. Germline CDR1 is LNHDA and CDR2 is SQIVND (reference sequence). V was clipped by 6 bases and J by 3 bases; unmatched bases: 10. This CDR3 has 15 residues. CDR3 amino acids: CASSSLGGAIYEQYF. The DNA of the CDR3 is TGTGCCAGTAGCTCCCTCGGGGGGGCGATCTACGAGCAGTACTTC.

This rearrangement joins TRBV7-9 to TRBJ1-6, with D hard to call. This CDR3 is built from 14 residues. V gave up 6 bases and J gave up 5 bases, with 11 bases separating them. Germline V gene sequence: CDR1 SEHNR, CDR2 FQNEAQ (reference sequence). The CDR3 sequence: CASSRNRDNSPLHF. The CDR3, as DNA: TGTGCCAGCAGTCGAAACAGAGATAATTCACCCCTCCACTTT.

Note on this clone: The sample has other DNA sequences that encode this CDR3 too. This CDR3 is CASSSRGNTEAFF. The CDR3 region has the DNA TGTGCCAGCAGTTCTCGCGGGAACACTGAAGCTTTCTTT. The J gene is TRBJ1-1, the V gene TRBV28; D unclear. The CDR3 has 13 residues. With 4 bases removed from V and 1 base from J, the gap between germline ends came to 7 bases. Per the germline V gene, CDR1 is MDHEN and CDR2 is SYDVKM. The entire variable domain, with the rest obtained from reference TRBV28 and TRBJ1-1, is as follows: DVKVTQSSRYLVKRTGEKVFLECVQDMDHENMFWYRQDPGLGLRLIYFSYDVKMKEKGDIPEGYSVSREKKERFSLILESASTNQTSMYLCASSSRGNTEAFFGQGTRLTVV.

The table lists this clone with a count of one. Mismatch with germline at one junction end may stem from a read error. The gene calls are TRBV7-2 and TRBJ2-1, with a tentative D call TRBD2 (6 bases). Germline lookup yields CDR1 SGHTA and CDR2 FQGNSA. CDR3 length: 14 amino acids. In DNA form, the CDR3 reads TGTGCCAGCAGCTTAAGGACTACCTATAATGAGCAGTTCTTC. Translating gives CASSLRTTYNEQFF.

This rearrangement joins TRBV19 to TRBJ1-5; weak D call: TRBD1 (5 bases). V was shortened by 5 bases and J by 0 bases, with 11 bases between the two germline ends. Germline CDR1 reads LNHDA; CDR2 reads SQIVND (reference sequence). This CDR3 spans 15 amino acids. CDR3 sequence: CASSSEGYSNQPQHF. The CDR3 region has the DNA TGTGCCAGTAGTTCGGAGGGGTATAGCAATCAGCCCCAGCATTTT.

V gene TRBV11-2 combines with J gene TRBJ2-1; D call uncertain. Germline CDR1 reads SGHAT; CDR2 reads FQNNGV. V lost 2 bases and J lost 10, with 15 bases in between. The length of the CDR3 is 14 residues. This CDR3 reads CASSLPGAQGEQFF. The CDR3 DNA follows: TGTGCCAGCAGCTTACCTGGAGCCCAAGGCGAGCAGTTCTTC.

This clone has only one observation. This chain uses TRBV7-2 with TRBJ2-1, with TRBD2 identical over 7 bases. V shed 5 bases and J 10 bases; nucleotides not matched to a gene: 8. Germline-derived CDR1 and CDR2 are SGHTA and FQGNSA. The CDR3 runs to 13 residues. The CDR3 is CASSLSRAGEQFF. CDR3 DNA sequence: TGTGCCAGCAGCCTTTCCCGAGCGGGGGAGCAGTTCTTC.